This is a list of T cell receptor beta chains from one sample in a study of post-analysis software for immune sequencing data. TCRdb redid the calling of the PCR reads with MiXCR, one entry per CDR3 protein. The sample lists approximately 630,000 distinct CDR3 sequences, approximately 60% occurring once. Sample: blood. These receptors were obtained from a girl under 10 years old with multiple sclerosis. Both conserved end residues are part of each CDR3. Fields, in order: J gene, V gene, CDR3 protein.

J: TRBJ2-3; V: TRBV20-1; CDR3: CSARDDISSTDTQYF
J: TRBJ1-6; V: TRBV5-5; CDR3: CASSLEQGDSPLHF
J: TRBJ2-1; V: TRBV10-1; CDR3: CASSATLAGAHNEQFF
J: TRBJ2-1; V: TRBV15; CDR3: CATSGDRGLDEQFF
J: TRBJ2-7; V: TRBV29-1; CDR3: CSVGVQGGDEQYF
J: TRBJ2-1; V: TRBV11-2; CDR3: CASSLDRVGYFQFF
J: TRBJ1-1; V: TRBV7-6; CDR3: CASSSHWGFGTEAFF
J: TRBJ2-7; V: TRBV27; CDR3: CASSFGSGGSYEQYF
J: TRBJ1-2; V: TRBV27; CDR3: CASSSLDRVYGYTF
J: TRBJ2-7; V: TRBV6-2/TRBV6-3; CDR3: CASSYYATRKRVYEQYF
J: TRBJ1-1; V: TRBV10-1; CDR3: CASSESGVWSEAFF
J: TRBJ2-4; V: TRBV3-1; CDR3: CASSPLATLAKNIQYF
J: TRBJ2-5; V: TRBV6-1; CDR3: CASTARKETQYF
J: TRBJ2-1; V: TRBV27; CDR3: CASRRLAVDNEQFF
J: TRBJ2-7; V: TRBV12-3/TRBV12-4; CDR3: CASSFVGGGEQYF
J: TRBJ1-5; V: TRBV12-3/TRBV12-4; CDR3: CASTGGWESNQPQHF
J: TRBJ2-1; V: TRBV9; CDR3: CASSAGTRRNEQFF
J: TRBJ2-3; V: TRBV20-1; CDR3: CSASVVSGRADTQYF
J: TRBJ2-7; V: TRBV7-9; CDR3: CASSLWGRGTYEQYF
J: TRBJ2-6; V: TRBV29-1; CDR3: CSVTGIAGANVLTF
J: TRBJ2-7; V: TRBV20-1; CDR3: CSAGPSGVAYEQYF
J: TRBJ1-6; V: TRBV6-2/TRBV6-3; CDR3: CASSSYGTENSPLHF
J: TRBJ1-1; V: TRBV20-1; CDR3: CSARAPLEGNAEAFF
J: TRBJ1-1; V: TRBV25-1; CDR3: CASSELGQNTEAFF
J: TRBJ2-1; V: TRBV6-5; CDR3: CASSYSAAGGGYNEQFF
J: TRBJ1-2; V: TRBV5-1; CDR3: CASSLRPVGANYGYTF
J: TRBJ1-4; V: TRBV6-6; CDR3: CASRKTAYEKLFF
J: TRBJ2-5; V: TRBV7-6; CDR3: CASSLQLSETQYF
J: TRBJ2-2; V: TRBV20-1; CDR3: CSARSGRMGTGELFF
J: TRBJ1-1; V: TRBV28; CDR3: CASSLGYRGAAFF
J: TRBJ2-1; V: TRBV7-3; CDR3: CASSPMDGVGEQFF
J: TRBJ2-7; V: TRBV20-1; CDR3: CSAAGLAGGPYEQYF
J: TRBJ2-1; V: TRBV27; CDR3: CASNPGQGFYNEQFF
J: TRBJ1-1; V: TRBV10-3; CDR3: CAISATGGISAEAFF
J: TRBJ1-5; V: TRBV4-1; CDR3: CASSQGQDQPQHF
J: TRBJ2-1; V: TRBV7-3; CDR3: CASSSPGVYNEQFF
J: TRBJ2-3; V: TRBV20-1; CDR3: CSAPLGTATDTQYF
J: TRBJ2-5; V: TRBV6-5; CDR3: CASSNLAGAIETQYF
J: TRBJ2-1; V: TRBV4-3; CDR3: CASSQEARAYNEQFF
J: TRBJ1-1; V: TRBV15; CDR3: CATIEQPLGGMNTEAFF
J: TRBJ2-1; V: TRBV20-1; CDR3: CSAPGSYNEQFF
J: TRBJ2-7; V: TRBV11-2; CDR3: CANSWTGELYEQYF
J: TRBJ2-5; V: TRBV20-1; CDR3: CSASDTGPHEAETQYF
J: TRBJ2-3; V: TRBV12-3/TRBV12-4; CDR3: CASMRLAGHLTSTDTQYF
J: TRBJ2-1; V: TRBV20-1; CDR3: CSAYIPDGRVYNEQFF
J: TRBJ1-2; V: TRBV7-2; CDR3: CASSLKPGGNYGYTF
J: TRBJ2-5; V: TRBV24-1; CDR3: CATVPVGAETQYF
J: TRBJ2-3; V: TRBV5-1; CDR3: CASRDGTGRLDTQYF
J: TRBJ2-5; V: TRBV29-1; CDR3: CSVGSETQYF
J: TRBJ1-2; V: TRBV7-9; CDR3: CASSSRPANYGYTF
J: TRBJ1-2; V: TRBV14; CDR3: CASSQDNRYYGYTF
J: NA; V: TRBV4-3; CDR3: CASSIRYEQYF
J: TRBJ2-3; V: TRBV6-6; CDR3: CASIRGLAGVGTDTQYF
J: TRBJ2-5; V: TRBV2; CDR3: CARRTSGQETQYF
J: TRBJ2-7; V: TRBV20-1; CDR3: CSAVPRGVGGYEQYF
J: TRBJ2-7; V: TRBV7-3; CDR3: CASSLTGRRIDPRVSYEQYF
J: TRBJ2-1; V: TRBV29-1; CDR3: CIVARADNEQFF
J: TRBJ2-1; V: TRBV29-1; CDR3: CSVELSSGGNEQFF
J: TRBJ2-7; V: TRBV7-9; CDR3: CASSLSDGDGPSYEQYF
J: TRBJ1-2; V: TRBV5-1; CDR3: CASSRREANYGYTF